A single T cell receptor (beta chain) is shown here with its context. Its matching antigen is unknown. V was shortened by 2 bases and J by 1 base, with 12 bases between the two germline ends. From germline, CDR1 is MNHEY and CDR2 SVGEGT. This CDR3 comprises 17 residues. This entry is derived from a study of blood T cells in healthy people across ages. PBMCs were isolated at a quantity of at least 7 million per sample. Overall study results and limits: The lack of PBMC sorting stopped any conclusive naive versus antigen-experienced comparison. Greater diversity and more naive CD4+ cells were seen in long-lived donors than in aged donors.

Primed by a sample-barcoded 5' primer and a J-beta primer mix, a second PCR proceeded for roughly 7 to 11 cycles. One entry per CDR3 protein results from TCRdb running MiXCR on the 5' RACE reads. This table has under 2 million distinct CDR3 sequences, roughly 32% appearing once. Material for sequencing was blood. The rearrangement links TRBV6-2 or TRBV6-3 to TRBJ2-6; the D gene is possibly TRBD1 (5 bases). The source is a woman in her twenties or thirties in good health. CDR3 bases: TGTGCCAGCAGTTACGGCAGGGTATCATCTGGGGCCAACGTCCTGACTTTC. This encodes CASSYGRVSSGANVLTF.